These 5 T cell receptor beta chains originate from one sample sequenced in a study of T-cell reconstitution after alpha-beta-depleted transplantation in children. TCRbeta library preparation incorporated unique molecular identifiers. From the PCR reads, TCRdb called clonotypes with MiXCR, one entry per CDR3 protein. Among 450,000 to 600,000 distinct CDR3 sequences listed, roughly 13% were seen once. This material consisted of PBMCs, mostly from graft donor cells, taken 360 days after TCRalphabeta/CD19-depleted stem cell transplant. The receptor set was obtained from a male patient younger than 18 who had a stem cell transplant for acute myeloid leukemia, so the T cells may come from the graft donor.

The J gene is TRBJ2-3, the V gene TRBV4-3, with D perhaps matching TRBD2 (5 bases). This CDR3 comprises 16 residues. Germline CDR1 and CDR2: LGHNA and YSLEER. The ends were cut back, 4 bases at V and 2 bases at J, with 16 bases in the middle. The CDR3 DNA reads as TGCGCCAGCAGCCCATCCTGGGCTAGCAACACAGATACGCAGTATTTT. Encoded protein: CASSPSWASNTDTQYF.

The CDR3 protein is CASSLDRPSVTDTQYF. The DNA of the CDR3 is TGTGCCAGCAGCTTAGATCGTCCTAGCGTCACAGATACGCAGTATTTT. This sequence joins TRBV7-2 and TRBJ2-3, with D perhaps TRBD2 (6 bases). Trimming removed 1 base from V and 2 bases from J, with 13 bases in between. Per germline, CDR1 SGHTA and CDR2 FQGNSA. The CDR3 contains 16 residues.

This clonotype was observed many times. V and J are TRBV6-5 and TRBJ2-7; maybe TRBD1 (8 bases). V shed 2 bases and J shed 1 base, with 12 bases lying between them. Per germline, CDR1 MNHEY and CDR2 SVGAGI. The CDR3 length is 15 residues. The CDR3 DNA reads as TGTGCCAGCAGTTACGGACAGGGACTATCCTACGAGCAGTACTTC. Its protein is CASSYGQGLSYEQYF.

This clonotype was observed at least ten times. The chain combines TRBV29-1 with TRBJ2-1, with 7 nucleotides matching TRBD1. The CDR3 spans 12 residues. Germline V gives CDR1 SQVTM, CDR2 ANQGSEA. After removal of 7 bases from V and 7 bases from J, the junction contained 7 bases not matched to a gene. The CDR3 sequence is CSGTGVGNEQFF. The CDR3 coding sequence is TGCAGCGGTACAGGGGTGGGTAATGAGCAGTTCTTC.

This clonotype was detected only a few times. The CDR3 DNA is TGTGCCAGCAGAGCGACAGGGGCGAGGGATTTCTTT. Translating it yields CASRATGARDFF. The chain is built from TRBV28 and TRBJ1-1; 8 bases line up with TRBD1. After removal of 6 bases from V and 13 bases from J, the junction contained 10 bases not matched to a gene. Germline CDR1 and CDR2: MDHEN and SYDVKM. The CDR3 has 12 residues.